Sequencing of this T cell receptor (beta chain) was carried out in a study of blood T cell repertoires in COVID-19. Per the authors' pipeline: It was from reference gene primer amplification that nucleated cell counts were estimated. Libraries were prepared by immunoSEQ multiplex PCR; TCRdb keeps only in-frame clonotypes and omits some of them. The V and J calls and clone size are taken from that table; D and trimming were inferred from the DNA. The table shows more than 150,000 clones, with roughly nine tenths occurring only once. The CDR3 is made up of 14 amino acids. V lost 5 bases to trimming and J lost 1 base, with 9 bases between them. The germline gives CDR1 SEHNR, CDR2 FQNEAQ (reference sequence).

The chain uses TRBV7-9 and TRBJ2-1, with unresolved D. Source material: peripheral blood. This clonotype was sampled from a young man with acute or convalescent COVID-19. This CDR3 is CASSLIASYNEQFF. Written as DNA, the CDR3 is TGTGCCAGCAGCCTCATAGCATCCTACAATGAGCAGTTCTTC.